This entry features one TCR beta chain sequence. This entry belongs to a study of T cell changes during pregnancy in multiple sclerosis. The CDR3 contains 12 residues. Trimming took off 7 bases at V and 4 bases at J, with 12 bases between the two ends. Germline values: CDR1 GTSNPN, CDR2 SVGIG (reference sequence). The method was immunoSEQ multiplex PCR; TCRdb's version includes in-frame clones alone and lacks a portion of them. The sample lists 85,000 to 95,000 clones, about nine tenths occurring once. V gene TRBV30 combines with J gene TRBJ2-3; possible D gene TRBD2, 7 bases. The source of this sequence is a female donor in good health, enrolled as a control in a pregnancy study. The material was peripheral blood, obtained after pregnancy. CDR3 loop: CALGGAADTQYF. The CDR3 nucleotides are TGTGCCTTAGGGGGGGCCGCAGATACGCAGTATTTT.